Below, 10 T cell receptor beta chains from the same sample are listed, as sequenced in a study of cytomegalovirus exposure and HLA in healthy donors. 13 Jbeta primers and 60 Vbeta primers were used for the PCR. The method was immunoSEQ multiplex PCR; TCRdb's version includes in-frame clones alone and lacks a portion of them. The sample holds about 190,000 clones; around 86% are singletons and the top ten take roughly 1.3%. Sequences were obtained from PBMCs. These receptors originate from a man younger than 40 in good health and CMV-seronegative.

The chain carries TRBV4-3 and TRBJ2-2; TRBD1 matches 9 bases. The germline V gene has CDR1 LGHNA and CDR2 YSLEER. V lost 5 bases to trimming and J lost 3 bases; unmatched junction nucleotides: 10. The CDR3 runs 17 residues. The CDR3, as DNA: TGCGCCAGCAGCAACACAGGGGGCGGCATCTACACCGGGGAGCTGTTTTTT. This sequence encodes CASSNTGGGIYTGELFF.

J is TRBJ2-2 and V is TRBV5-1; D is perhaps TRBD1 (6 bases). Germline lookup yields CDR1 SGHRS and CDR2 YFSETQ. V was pared by 5 bases and J by 4 bases, with 18 bases between. The CDR3 runs 16 residues. The CDR3 nucleotides are TGCGCCAGCAGGCCTACGGGACAAGCGGCCACCGGGGAGCTGTTTTTT. Its translation is CASRPTGQAATGELFF.

This clone has only one observation. The CDR3 sequence is CASSRDKNQPQHF. As DNA, the CDR3 is TGTGCCAGCAGCCGGGACAAGAATCAGCCCCAGCATTTT. The chain has TRBV13 and TRBJ1-5, with D perhaps matching TRBD1 (6 bases). Trimming took off 5 bases at V and 4 bases at J, with 9 bases between the two ends. Germline loops: CDR1 PRHDT, CDR2 FYEKMQ (reference sequence). The CDR3 contains 13 residues.

The table lists this clone with a count of one. The chain has TRBV19 and TRBJ2-7; 10 bases fit TRBD2. Germline loops: CDR1 LNHDA, CDR2 SQIVND (reference sequence). This CDR3 has 15 amino acids. V lost 5 bases, J lost 3 bases, and 7 bases stayed unmatched. CDR3 DNA sequence: TGTGCCAGTAGTCAGGGACTAGCGTATGTCTACGAGCAGTACTTC. This gives the protein CASSQGLAYVYEQYF.

The V and J genes are TRBV28 and TRBJ1-2; weak D call: TRBD1 (5 bases). Germline values: CDR1 MDHEN, CDR2 SYDVKM. V shed 2 bases and J shed 1 base, with 14 bases lying between them. The CDR3 loop spans 16 amino acids. CDR3 in DNA: TGTGCCAGCAGTTTAGGGCGATCAGACAGTAACTATGGCTACACCTTC. Protein product: CASSLGRSDSNYGYTF.

This clone was seen a few times. The rearrangement joins TRBV28 to TRBJ2-1; 11 nucleotides align to TRBD2. CDR3 length: 18 residues. The V and J ends lost 10 bases and 0 bases, in that order; junction bases with no gene match: 14. Germline values: CDR1 MDHEN, CDR2 SYDVKM. The CDR3 region has the DNA TGTGCCACCGATCCCGGACTAGCGGGCTTTAGCTCCTACAATGAGCAGTTCTTC. Protein: CATDPGLAGFSSYNEQFF. Full variable domain (missing parts from reference TRBV28 and TRBJ2-1): DVKVTQSSRYLVKRTGEKVFLECVQDMDHENMFWYRQDPGLGLRLIYFSYDVKMKEKGDIPEGYSVSREKKERFSLILESASTNQTSMYLCATDPGLAGFSSYNEQFFGPGTRLTVL.

The chain employs TRBV6-1 and TRBJ2-2, with 9 bases matching TRBD1. This CDR3 spans 14 amino acids. Germline V gene lookup returns CDR1 MNHNS and CDR2 SASEGT. The trim removed 7 bases at V and 7 bases at J, leaving 7 bases unmatched. The CDR3 region has the DNA TGTGCCAGCATAGCCCGGACAGGGGTCGGGGAGCTGTTTTTT. Its translation: CASIARTGVGELFF.

The CDR3 DNA reads TGTGCCAGCAGCTTAGCGGGGGACAGGACTGAAGCTTTCTTT. Protein: CASSLAGDRTEAFF. The chain recombines TRBV7-9 with TRBJ1-1; TRBD1 aligns across 8 bases. CDR1 and CDR2 (germline): SEHNR, FQNEAQ (reference sequence). Trimming removed 0 bases from V and 5 bases from J; junction bases left unmatched: 2. This CDR3 is built from 14 residues.

V is TRBV28 and J is TRBJ2-3, with D tentatively TRBD2 (6 bases). The length of the CDR3 is 14 residues. Germline-derived CDR1 and CDR2 are MDHEN and SYDVKM. The V end was cut by 8 bases, the J end by 2 bases, with 14 bases between. CDR3 sequence (DNA): TGTGCCAGCCTGGGACTCGCGAACACAGATACGCAGTATTTT. Amino acid sequence: CASLGLANTDTQYF.

The chain carries TRBV6-6 and TRBJ2-7; the D gene is possibly TRBD2 (5 bases). This CDR3 spans 15 amino acids. The germline V gene encodes CDR1 MNHNY and CDR2 SVGAGI (reference sequence). Deletions cut 7 bases from V and 0 bases from J, with 16 bases between. The CDR3 loop is CASTPRDEGSYEQYF. The CDR3 nucleotides read TGTGCCAGCACCCCCCGTGATGAGGGCTCCTACGAGCAGTACTTC.